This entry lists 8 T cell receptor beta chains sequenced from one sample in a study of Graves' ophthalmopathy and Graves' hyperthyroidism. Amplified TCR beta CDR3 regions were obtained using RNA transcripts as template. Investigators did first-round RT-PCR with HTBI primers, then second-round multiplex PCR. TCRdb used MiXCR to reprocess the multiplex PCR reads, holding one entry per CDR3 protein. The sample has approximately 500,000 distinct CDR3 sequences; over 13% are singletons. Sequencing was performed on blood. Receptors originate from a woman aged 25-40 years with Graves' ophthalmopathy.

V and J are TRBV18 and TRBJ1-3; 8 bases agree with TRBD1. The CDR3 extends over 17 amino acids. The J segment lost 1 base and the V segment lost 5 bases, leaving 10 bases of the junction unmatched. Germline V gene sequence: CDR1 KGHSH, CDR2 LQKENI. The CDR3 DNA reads TGTGCCAGCTCAGGATTGACAGGGGCAGTATCTGGAAACACCATATATTTT. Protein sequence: CASSGLTGAVSGNTIYF.

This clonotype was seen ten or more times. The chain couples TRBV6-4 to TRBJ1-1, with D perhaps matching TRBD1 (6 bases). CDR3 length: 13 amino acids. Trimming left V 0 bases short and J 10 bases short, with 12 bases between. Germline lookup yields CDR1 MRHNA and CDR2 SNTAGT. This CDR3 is CASSDSQGSRAFF. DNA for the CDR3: TGTGCCAGCAGTGACTCACAGGGTAGTAGAGCTTTCTTT.

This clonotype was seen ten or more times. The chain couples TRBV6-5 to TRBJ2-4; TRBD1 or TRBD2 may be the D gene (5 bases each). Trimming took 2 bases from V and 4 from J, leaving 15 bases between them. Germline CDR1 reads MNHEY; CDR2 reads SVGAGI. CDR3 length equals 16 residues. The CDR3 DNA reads TGTGCCAGCAGTTACCCAACCCGGGACGGAAAAAACATTCAGTACTTC. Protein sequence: CASSYPTRDGKNIQYF.

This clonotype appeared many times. The CDR3 region is CSVEDPRGKYEQYF. CDR3 DNA sequence: TGCAGCGTTGAAGACCCCAGGGGGAAATACGAGCAGTACTTC. The chain recombines TRBV29-1 with TRBJ2-7; 7 nucleotides align to TRBD1. Germline values: CDR1 SQVTM, CDR2 ANQGSEA. Trimming removed 0 bases from V and 4 bases from J; junction bases left unmatched: 6. The CDR3 is 14 residues long.

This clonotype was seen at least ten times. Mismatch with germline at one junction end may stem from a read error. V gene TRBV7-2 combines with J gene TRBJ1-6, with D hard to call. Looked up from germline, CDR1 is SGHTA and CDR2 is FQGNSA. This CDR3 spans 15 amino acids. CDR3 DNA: TGTGCCAGCAGCTACCGGGAGGTCCGCAATTCACCCCTTCACTTT. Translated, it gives CASSYREVRNSPLHF.

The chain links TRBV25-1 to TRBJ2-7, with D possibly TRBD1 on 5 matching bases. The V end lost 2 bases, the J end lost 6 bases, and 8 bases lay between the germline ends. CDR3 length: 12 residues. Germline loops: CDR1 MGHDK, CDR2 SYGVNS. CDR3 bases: TGTGCCAGCAGTGAAATGGGGCTCGAGCAGTACTTC. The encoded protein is CASSEMGLEQYF.

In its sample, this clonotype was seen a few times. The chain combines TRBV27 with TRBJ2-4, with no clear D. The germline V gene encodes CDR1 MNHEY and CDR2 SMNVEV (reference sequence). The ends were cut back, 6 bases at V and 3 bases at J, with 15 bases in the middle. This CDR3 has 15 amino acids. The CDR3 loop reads CASSPPGWIKNIQYF. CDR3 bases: TGTGCCAGCAGCCCCCCCGGGTGGATCAAAAACATTCAGTACTTC.

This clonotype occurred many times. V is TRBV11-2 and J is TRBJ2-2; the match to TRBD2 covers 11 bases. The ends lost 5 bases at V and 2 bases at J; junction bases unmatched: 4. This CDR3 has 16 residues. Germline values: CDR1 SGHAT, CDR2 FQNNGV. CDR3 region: CASSRRLAGNTGELFF. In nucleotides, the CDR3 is TGTGCCAGCAGCCGACGACTAGCGGGAAACACCGGGGAGCTGTTTTTT. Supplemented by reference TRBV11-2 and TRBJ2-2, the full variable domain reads EAGVAQSPRYKIIEKRQSVAFWCNPISGHATLYWYQQILGQGPKLLIQFQNNGVVDDSQLPKDRFSAERLKGVDSTLKIQPAKLEDSAVYLCASSRRLAGNTGELFFGEGSRLTVL.